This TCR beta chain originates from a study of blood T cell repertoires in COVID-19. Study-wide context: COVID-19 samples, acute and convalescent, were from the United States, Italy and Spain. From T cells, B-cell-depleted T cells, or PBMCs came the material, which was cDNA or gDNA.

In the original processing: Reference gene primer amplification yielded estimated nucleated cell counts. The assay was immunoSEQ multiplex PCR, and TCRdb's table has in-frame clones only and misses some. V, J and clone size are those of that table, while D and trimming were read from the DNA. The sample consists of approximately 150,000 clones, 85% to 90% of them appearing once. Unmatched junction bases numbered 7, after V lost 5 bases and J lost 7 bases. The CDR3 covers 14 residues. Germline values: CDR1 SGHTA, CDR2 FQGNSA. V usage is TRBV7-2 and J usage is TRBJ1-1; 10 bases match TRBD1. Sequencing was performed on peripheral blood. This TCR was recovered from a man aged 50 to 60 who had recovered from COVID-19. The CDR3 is CASSILTGGLEAFF. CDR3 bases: TGTGCCAGCAGCATACTGACAGGGGGCCTTGAAGCTTTCTTT.